A selection of T cell receptor beta chains follows, all from one sample in a study of CD8 T cells in ankylosing spondylitis. TCRdb ran MiXCR on the 5' RACE reads and lists one entry per CDR3 protein. This table holds 300,000 to 400,000 distinct CDR3 sequences, 20% found once. Sample: blood, either unsorted or a sorted T cell fraction (not recorded which). Receptors originate from a male donor with ankylosing spondylitis or in good health (not recorded which). Each CDR3 is given with its conserved first and last residue. Clone size is given for some rows only: seen once, a few or many times, or a class if the clone is expanded.

v_gene	abundance	j_gene	CDR3aa
TRBV7-8	.	TRBJ2-5	CASSPSWAPETQYF
TRBV29-1	.	TRBJ2-6	CSVGPQDSGANVLTF
TRBV27	.	TRBJ2-3	CASSFGVGTTDTQYF
TRBV19	few	TRBJ2-1	CASSFGFPYNEQFF
TRBV7-9	.	TRBJ2-1	CASVRDSYYNEQFF
TRBV30	.	TRBJ2-1	CAWRLAGVFEQFF
TRBV3-1	.	TRBJ2-7	CASSQDPPESSFKQYF
TRBV6-5	.	TRBJ2-7	CASSYGVLSDEQYF
TRBV12-3/TRBV12-4	.	TRBJ2-2	CALTSWTRSVGNTGELFF
TRBV29-1	few	TRBJ1-1	CSVVDSLNTEAFF
TRBV29-1	few	TRBJ2-7	CSVVGGGPYEQYF
TRBV20-1	.	TRBJ2-7	CSARDSGREDYEQYF
TRBV6-5	.	TRBJ2-5	CASSYLVGGSGAQYF
TRBV4-2	.	TRBJ2-3	CASSQSSGGLQYF
TRBV24-1	few	TRBJ2-1	CATSDLNNEQFF
TRBV20-1	.	TRBJ2-7	CSARDPADSDYEQYF
TRBV7-8	.	TRBJ2-3	CASSPRQVPGDTQYF
TRBV20-1	.	TRBJ2-7	CSALDIEGAYEQYF
TRBV5-1	many	TRBJ2-1	CASSWTFGNEQFF
TRBV2	.	TRBJ2-7	CASSESDVLVGYEQYF
TRBV5-4	.	TRBJ2-7	CASSMDISYEQYF
TRBV5-1	few	TRBJ2-3	CASSLIGGTPADTQYF
TRBV20-1	few	TRBJ2-2	CSAREKQGANTGELFF
TRBV9	.	TRBJ2-7	CASSVAGGNEQYF
TRBV13	.	TRBJ2-1	CASSQGQGFNEQFF
TRBV28	.	TRBJ2-1	CASVPSRGGLYNEQFF
TRBV10-2	.	TRBJ2-7	CASSESEPYEQYF
TRBV12-3/TRBV12-4	few	TRBJ2-7	CASRSSGGYEQYF
TRBV2	.	TRBJ2-4	CASIPQVAVAKNIQYF
TRBV29-1	.	TRBJ2-1	CSANTGFSYNEQFF
TRBV6-5	.	TRBJ2-2	CASSYSYSGTGELFF
TRBV5-1	.	TRBJ2-3	CASSLAGGGDYSSSTDTQYF
TRBV20-1	few	TRBJ2-7	CSAWVADHSYEQYF
TRBV20-1	.	TRBJ2-7	CSAHRGDEQYF
TRBV20-1	.	TRBJ2-7	CSAKFGLASSYEQYF
TRBV29-1	many	TRBJ2-2	CSVEAATGELFF
TRBV9	few	TRBJ2-1	CASSVTSGEEQFF
TRBV29-1	.	TRBJ1-1	CSVVGGPAFF
TRBV6-1	few	TRBJ2-2	CATRGQASGPTGELFF
TRBV4-1	.	TRBJ2-2	CASSQDGYRGTGELFF
TRBV18	.	TRBJ2-7	CASSPLDFSYEQYF
TRBV19	.	TRBJ2-3	CASSKGGTQYF
TRBV24-1	few	TRBJ2-1	CATSDRGRLGDEQFF